This T cell receptor (beta chain) was retrieved from a study of blood T cell repertoires in COVID-19. Germline lookup yields CDR1 LGHDT and CDR2 YNNKEL (reference sequence). V was shortened by 1 base and J by 2 bases, with 4 bases between the two germline ends. The CDR3 covers 13 residues. The Seattle site enrolled patients during active infection and followed them longitudinally. Data came from immunoSEQ multiplex PCR; TCRdb stores just in-frame clones and leaves some out. The sample records 200,000 to 250,000 clones, around 83% being singletons. Source material: peripheral blood. The source of this sequence is a woman in her 70s with COVID-19, enrolled during active disease. This chain connects TRBV3-1 (or the pseudogene TRBV3-2) to TRBJ2-3; D call uncertain. CDR3 nucleotides: TGTGCCAGCAGCCAAGTATTCACAGATACGCAGTATTTT. Its translation is CASSQVFTDTQYF.